The 19 T cell receptor beta chains reported below all come from one sample, sequenced in a study of T-cell reconstitution after alpha-beta-depleted transplantation in children. Using unique molecular identifiers, the investigators prepared the TCRbeta library. TCRdb processed the PCR reads anew with MiXCR; each CDR3 protein has one entry. The sample holds approximately 97,000 distinct CDR3 sequences, around 7% seen once. The specimen comprised PBMCs, sampled before TCRalphabeta/CD19-depleted stem cell transplant. The receptors were sampled from a boy younger than 10 with acute lymphoblastic leukemia, due to receive a stem cell transplant.

This clonotype has at least ten counts. This sequence joins TRBV28 and TRBJ2-2; D unclear. Trimming took 5 bases from V and 6 from J, leaving 4 bases between them. In germline, CDR1 is MDHEN, CDR2 SYDVKM. The CDR3 loop spans 11 amino acids. CDR3 residues: CASSPPGELFF. The CDR3 nucleotides read TGTGCCAGCAGTCCACCCGGGGAGCTGTTTTTT.

This clonotype was counted only a few times. The gene calls are TRBV4-1 and TRBJ1-1, with 7 bases aligning to TRBD1. Germline-derived CDR1 and CDR2 are MGHRA and YSYEKL. The CDR3 is 14 amino acids. The J segment lost 3 bases and the V segment lost 4 bases, leaving 5 bases of the junction unmatched. The CDR3 DNA reads TGCGCCAGCAGCCGCACAGGGGATCACACTGAAGCTTTCTTT. It codes for CASSRTGDHTEAFF.

This chain links TRBV25-1 with TRBJ2-1, with TRBD2 as a possible D gene (7 bases). The length of the CDR3 is 14 residues. Trimming took 8 bases from V and 5 from J, leaving 16 bases between them. CDR1 is MGHDK and CDR2 is SYGVNS in the germline V gene. CDR3 loop: CASGGRGGHNEQFF. The CDR3 nucleotides are TGTGCCAGCGGTGGGAGGGGGGGTCACAATGAGCAGTTCTTC.

As regards this clonotype: This may stem from a read error, because a much larger clone lies one nucleotide away. The chain recombines TRBV5-1 with TRBJ2-6; D perhaps matches TRBD2 (6 bases). This CDR3 has 17 amino acids. Looked up from germline, CDR1 is SGHRS and CDR2 is YFSETQ. The CDR3 sequence is CASSLGRGSSGANVLIF. In DNA, the CDR3 is TGCGCCAGCAGCCTCGGTCGGGGGAGCTCTGGGGCCAACGTCCTGATTTTC.

This clonotype was seen ten or more times. V usage is TRBV7-8 and J usage is TRBJ1-4; D might be TRBD1 (6 bases). Germline V gene data show CDR1 as SGHVS and CDR2 as FQNEAQ. This CDR3 is 16 amino acids long. Trimming cost V 5 bases and J 4 bases, with 17 bases left between them. CDR3 amino acids: CASSPRGWGFNEKLFF. CDR3 DNA: TGTGCCAGCAGCCCAAGGGGGTGGGGATTTAATGAAAAACTGTTTTTT. The whole variable domain, remainder taken from reference TRBV7-8 and TRBJ1-4, is GAGVSQSPRYKVAKRGQDVALRCDPISGHVSLFWYQQALGQGPEFLTYFQNEAQLDKSGLPSDRFFAERPEGSVSTLKIQRTQQEDSAVYLCASSPRGWGFNEKLFFGSGTQLSVL.

At least ten counts were recorded for this clonotype. This chain uses TRBV4-3 with TRBJ2-5, with 8 bases matching TRBD2. Germline lookup yields CDR1 LGHNA and CDR2 YSLEER. V shed 1 base and J 3 bases; nucleotides not matched to a gene: 7. The CDR3 spans 16 residues. DNA of the CDR3: TGCGCCAGCAGCCAAGGGGGACCGGGGGGGGAAGAGACCCAGTACTTC. This codes for CASSQGGPGGEETQYF.

This clonotype has a count of ten or more. The genes are TRBV14 and TRBJ2-1; 8 nucleotides match TRBD2. There are 13 residues in the CDR3. The V gene's germline CDR1 is SGHDN and CDR2 FVKESK. V shed 4 bases, J shed 10 bases, and the junction held 6 bases outside the gene matches. The CDR3 coding sequence is TGTGCCAGCAGCCTAGGTAGCGGGGACGAGCAGTTCTTC. Encoded protein: CASSLGSGDEQFF.

This clonotype appeared many times. The chain carries TRBV3-1 and TRBJ1-1, with TRBD1 as a possible D gene (6 bases). Per the germline V gene, CDR1 is LGHDT and CDR2 is YNNKEL (reference sequence). The CDR3 is made up of 15 amino acids. V was cut by 5 bases and J by 0 bases, with 13 bases left in between. The CDR3 loop reads CASSRGYPMNTEAFF. CDR3 DNA sequence: TGTGCCAGCAGCAGGGGGTACCCAATGAACACTGAAGCTTTCTTT.

This clonotype was seen at least ten times. V is TRBV4-3 and J is TRBJ2-7; perhaps TRBD1 as D (6 bases). The CDR3 runs to 17 residues. V was cut by 0 bases and J by 5 bases, with 20 bases left in between. CDR1 and CDR2 (germline): LGHNA, YSLEER. The CDR3 nucleotides are TGCGCCAGCAGCCAAGATCCCGCAGGGGTTACGCAGGACGAGCAGTACTTC. It yields the protein CASSQDPAGVTQDEQYF.

V is TRBV7-8 and J is TRBJ1-6; maybe TRBD1 (5 bases). CDR1 is SGHVS, CDR2 FQNEAQ, per germline. Between the trimmed V and J ends, which lost 1 base and 0 bases, there was a span of 13 bases. The CDR3 runs to 18 residues. The CDR3 spells CASSLVTGVSSYNSPLHF. Here the CDR3 DNA reads TGTGCCAGCAGCTTAGTTACGGGGGTGAGCTCCTATAATTCACCCCTCCACTTT.

This clonotype appeared many times. The rearrangement joins TRBV2 to TRBJ2-3; the D is unclear. The CDR3 sequence is 10 residues long. The germline V gene has CDR1 SNHLY and CDR2 FYNNEI. V gave up 1 base and J gave up 7 bases, with 0 bases separating them. CDR3 region: CASSEDTQYF. DNA for the CDR3: TGTGCCAGCAGTGAAGATACGCAGTATTTT. Together with reference TRBV2 and TRBJ2-3, the CDR3 gives the full variable domain: EPEVTQTPSHQVTQMGQEVILRCVPISNHLYFYWYRQILGQKVEFLVSFYNNEISEKSEIFDDQFSVERPDGSNFTLKIRSTKLEDSAMYFCASSEDTQYFGPGTRLTVL.

V usage is TRBV5-4 and J usage is TRBJ1-2; D unresolved. This CDR3 has 13 residues. Between the trimmed V and J ends, which lost 0 bases and 3 bases, there was a span of 6 bases. Germline V gene data show CDR1 as SGHNT and CDR2 as YYREEE (reference sequence). The CDR3 region is CASSLGLDYGYTF. The CDR3 DNA is TGTGCCAGCAGCTTGGGGTTGGACTATGGCTACACCTTC. Variable domain in full (rest from reference TRBV5-4 and TRBJ1-2): ETGVTQSPTHLIKTRGQQVTLRCSSQSGHNTVSWYQQALGQGPQFIFQYYREEENGRGNFPPRFSGLQFPNYSSELNVNALELDDSALYLCASSLGLDYGYTFGSGTRLTVV.

The chain recombines TRBV6-6 with TRBJ2-3, with a weak D call TRBD1 (6 bases). CDR3 size: 13 residues. Germline V gives CDR1 MNHNY, CDR2 SVGAGI (reference sequence). V was clipped by 9 bases and J by 4 bases, with 14 bases between them. The CDR3 loop is CASYSRGPDTQYF. CDR3 nucleotides: TGTGCCAGTTACTCCAGGGGCCCAGATACGCAGTATTTT.

This clonotype has ten or more counts. The chain carries TRBV12-3 or TRBV12-4 and TRBJ2-3, with D perhaps matching TRBD2 (6 bases). The ends were cut back, 3 bases at V and 2 bases at J, with 12 bases in the middle. This CDR3 has 15 amino acids. The CDR3 reads CASSFGGVLTDTQYF. The CDR3 coding sequence is TGTGCCAGCAGTTTTGGCGGGGTCCTCACAGATACGCAGTATTTT.

The chain joins TRBV15 to TRBJ1-2; D gene ambiguous. The CDR3 contains 16 residues. Per the germline V gene, CDR1 is LNHNV and CDR2 is YYDKDF (reference sequence). V was pared by 0 bases and J by 0 bases, with 11 bases between. The CDR3, as DNA: TGTGCCACCAGCAGAGATTCGGGTGCCGCTAACTATGGCTACACCTTC. It yields the protein CATSRDSGAANYGYTF.

At least ten counts were recorded for this clonotype. V gene TRBV28 combines with J gene TRBJ2-7; the match to TRBD1 covers 10 bases. The J segment lost 3 bases and the V segment lost 6 bases, leaving 2 bases of the junction unmatched. CDR3 length: 13 amino acids. The germline V gene encodes CDR1 MDHEN and CDR2 SYDVKM. In DNA, the CDR3 is TGTGCCAGCAGGGGACAGGGGTTCTACGAGCAGTACTTC. Translation gives CASRGQGFYEQYF.

J is TRBJ2-1 and V is TRBV12-3 or TRBV12-4; 13 bases agree with TRBD2. The V segment lost 8 bases and the J segment 10 bases; nucleotides outside the gene matches: 14. The CDR3 spans 16 residues. For the CDR3, the DNA is TGTGCCAGCGGGGAGATCCGACTAGCGGGGGGCGGGGAGCAGTTCTTC. Protein sequence: CASGEIRLAGGGEQFF.

This clonotype was counted ten times or more. J is TRBJ1-4 and V is TRBV7-2, with D uncertain. This CDR3 is built from 14 residues. Trimming removed 5 bases at V and 5 bases at J, with 12 bases between. Germline V gives CDR1 SGHTA, CDR2 FQGNSA. Written as DNA, the CDR3 is TGTGCCAGCAGCCCAACCGGGGTAAATGAAAAACTGTTTTTT. Translated, it gives CASSPTGVNEKLFF.

This clonotype was recorded a few times. The chain links TRBV4-1 to TRBJ1-5; a possible D gene is TRBD1 (5 bases). With 4 bases removed from V and 1 base from J, the gap between germline ends came to 14 bases. Germline CDR1 is MGHRA and CDR2 is YSYEKL. CDR3 size: 16 residues. The CDR3 region has the DNA TGCGCCAGCAGCCCCCGAGGGGCGGGGAGCAATCAGCCCCAGCATTTT. This translates into CASSPRGAGSNQPQHF.